This T cell receptor beta chain was sequenced for a study of T cell changes during pregnancy in multiple sclerosis (dated by TCRdb to between 2018 and 2021). Looking at the study overall: Changes in the T cell repertoire over the course of pregnancy were examined in this study in women with multiple sclerosis.

Inclusive of the bounding cysteine and phenylalanine, the CDR3 is 13 residues long. Just CDR3 DNA is preserved here, 39 bases in frame from base 1. V is clipped by 1 base and J by 7 bases, and the sequence between their germline boundaries is 11 bases long. For CDR1 and CDR2, the germline V gene lists SGHNT and YENEEA. The library came from the immunoSEQ multiplex PCR assay. TCRdb holds this immuneACCESS table with in-frame rearrangements only. Some clones are missing; in checked studies, unresolved V genes explain under half, and the rest has no known cause. For this sample the table gives about 31,000 clones, of which about nine tenths were detected only once. The biggest ten clones account for about 4.5% of the sample. A word on this clone: No cognate antigen has been identified for it. No much larger clonotype is one base removed from it; base qualities were not supplied.

The chain is made from TRBV11-3 and TRBJ2-7; TRBD2 is a weak D gene call, 5 bases matching. The sequenced sample was CD8+ T cells from peripheral blood mononuclear cells, obtained in the second trimester of pregnancy. This clonotype originated in a female donor with multiple sclerosis, enrolled in a pregnancy study. The DNA sequence is given as TGTGCCAGCAGCTTAGCGACTACTCGGGAGCAGTACTTC. Its protein reads: CASSLATTREQYF.